This T cell receptor beta chain was profiled in a study of Tregs in tolerant kidney transplant recipients (dated by TCRdb to about 2019). With respect to the entire study: The study used TCRbeta sequencing to identify donor-specific regulatory T cells before combined kidney and bone marrow transplantation, then tracked those cells after transplant. Study-wide findings and limitations: Donor-specific Treg expansion exceeded global Treg expansion in tolerant patients, suggesting antigen-driven rather than nonspecific expansion. Biological reproducibility was not directly assessed, although technical replication error appeared to be minimal. Expanding Tregs with activated donor B cells appeared to identify the most biologically relevant and donor-specific TCRbeta repertoire. Because only a small number of patients were included, the study had limitations, and the results will need to be validated in larger populations as well as under other immunosuppression protocols. For some patients, the PCR primers changed as time went on, which meant samples from those patients could not be compared with one another at the nucleotide level.

This clone was seen a handful of times. Its recognized antigen is unknown. Per-base qualities were not stored, and no clone one base away is much larger. Genomic DNA was extracted from sorted cells with the QIAGEN DNeasy Blood and Tissue Kit for TCRbeta CDR3 sequencing. Through immunoSEQ, high-throughput TCRbeta CDR3 sequencing was done commercially, including PCR amplification with internal controls and bias correction. In the original analysis: A unique productive TCRbeta sequence was defined by the CDR3 nucleotide sequence when primers matched, and otherwise by the CDR3 amino acid sequence together with the Vbeta and Jbeta genes. To correct sorting error, sequences shared between sorted populations at a frequency ratio of 2:1 or less were removed; the rest were assigned to the higher population. A sequence was defined as donor-reactive if the sequence was expanded at least 5-fold in CFSE-low cells compared with unstimulated cells and had a frequency of at least 0.01% in CFSE-low cells. Repertoire divergence was quantified by Jensen-Shannon divergence calculated from the top 100 TCRbeta sequences ranked by frequency. For any sample with multiple sequencing runs, sorting error was corrected in each run separately before the runs were pooled. TCRdb provides this immuneACCESS table in a form limited to in-frame rearrangements. Some clones are lacking; in checked studies, under half of them reflect an unresolved V gene, and why the rest are absent is not known. Clonal size and the V and J genes are those of that table, whereas D and trimming came from the DNA. For this sample there are 65,000 or so clones; approximately 87% appear just once. 3.5% to 4% of the sample is in the top ten clones.

CDR3 length: 14 amino acids, cysteine to phenylalanine. Only the CDR3 portion is preserved as DNA: 42 bases, with reading frame beginning at the first base. CDR1 and CDR2 (SGHAT, FQNNGV) derive from the germline V gene. The germline V end is reduced by 3 bases and the J end by 3 bases; junction bases left unmatched: 2. Sample time point, as interpreted from the label and publication: 6 months after combined kidney and bone marrow transplant. Related donors were used in the transplants with nonmyeloablative bone marrow transplantation, and mixed chimerism was transient in the human trials. Unstimulated Tregs (CD4+CD25+CD127-), CD4+ non-Tregs (CD4+CD25-), CD4 and CD8 cells were FACS-sorted from thawed PBMCs. The patients were a few recipients of combined kidney and bone marrow transplants from the ITN036ST trial, and samples were available only from these trial subjects. Healthy control blood was processed to PBMCs with a Ficoll density gradient and then cryopreserved, whereas patient PBMCs were collected both before and after transplant.

The receptor comes from a human patient who received a combined kidney and bone marrow transplant. After a transplant, certain T cells may trace back to the graft donor. In this chain, TRBV11-2 is recombined with TRBJ2-5, and 9 junction bases match TRBD1. The input for sequencing was CD4+ T cells from blood (PBMCs), taken 6 months after the transplant. The CDR3 region reads CASSFGQGKETQYF. In nucleotide form, the sequence is TGTGCCAGCAGCTTTGGACAGGGGAAAGAGACCCAGTACTTC.